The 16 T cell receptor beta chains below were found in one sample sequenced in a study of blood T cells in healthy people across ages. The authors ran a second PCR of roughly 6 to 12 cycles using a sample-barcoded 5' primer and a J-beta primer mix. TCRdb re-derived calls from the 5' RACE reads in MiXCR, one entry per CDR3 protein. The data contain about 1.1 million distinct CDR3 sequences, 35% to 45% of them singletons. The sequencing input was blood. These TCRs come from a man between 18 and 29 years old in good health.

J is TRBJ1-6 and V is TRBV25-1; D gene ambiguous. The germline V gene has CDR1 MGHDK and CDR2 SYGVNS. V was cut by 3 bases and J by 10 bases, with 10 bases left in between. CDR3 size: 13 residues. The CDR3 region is CASSDREGSPLHF. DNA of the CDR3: TGTGCCAGCAGTGATAGGGAGGGATCACCCCTCCACTTT.

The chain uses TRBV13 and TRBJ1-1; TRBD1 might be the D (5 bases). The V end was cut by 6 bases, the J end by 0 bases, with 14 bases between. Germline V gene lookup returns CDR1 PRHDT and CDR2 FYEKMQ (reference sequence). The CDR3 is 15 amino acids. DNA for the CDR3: TGTGCCAGCAGTTCCCTTTCGGGGCTGAACACTGAAGCTTTCTTT. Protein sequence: CASSSLSGLNTEAFF.

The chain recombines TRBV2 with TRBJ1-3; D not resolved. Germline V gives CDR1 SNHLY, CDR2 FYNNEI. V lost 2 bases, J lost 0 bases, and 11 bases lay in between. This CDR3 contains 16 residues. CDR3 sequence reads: CASSESPISSGNTIYF. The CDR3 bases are TGTGCCAGCAGTGAATCCCCGATAAGCTCTGGAAACACCATATATTTT.

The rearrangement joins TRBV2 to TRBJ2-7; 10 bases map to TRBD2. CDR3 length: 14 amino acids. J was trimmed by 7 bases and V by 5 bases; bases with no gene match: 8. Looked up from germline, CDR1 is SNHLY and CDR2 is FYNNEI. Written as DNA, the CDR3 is TGTGCCAGCAGTCTCACTAGCGGGATGGGTGAGCAGTACTTC. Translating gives CASSLTSGMGEQYF.

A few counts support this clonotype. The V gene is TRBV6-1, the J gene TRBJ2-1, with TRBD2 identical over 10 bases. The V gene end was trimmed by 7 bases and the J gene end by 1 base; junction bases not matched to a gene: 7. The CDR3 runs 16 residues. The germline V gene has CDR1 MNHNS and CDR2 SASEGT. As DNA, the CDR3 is TGTGCCAGCACCGTTAGCGGGGGGCTATCCTACAATGAGCAGTTCTTC. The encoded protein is CASTVSGGLSYNEQFF.

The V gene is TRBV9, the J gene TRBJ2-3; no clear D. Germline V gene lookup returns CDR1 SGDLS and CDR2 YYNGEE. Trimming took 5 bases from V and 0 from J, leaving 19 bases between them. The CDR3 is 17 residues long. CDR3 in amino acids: CASSESVGSSSTDTQYF. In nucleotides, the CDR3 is TGTGCCAGCAGTGAATCAGTGGGCAGCTCTAGCACAGATACGCAGTATTTT.

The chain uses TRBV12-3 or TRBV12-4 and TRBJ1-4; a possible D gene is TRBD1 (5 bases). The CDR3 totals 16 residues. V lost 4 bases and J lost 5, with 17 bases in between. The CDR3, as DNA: TGTGCCAGCAGTTCAGTGTCTCAGGGCCTGAATGAAAAACTGTTTTTT. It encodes CASSSVSQGLNEKLFF.

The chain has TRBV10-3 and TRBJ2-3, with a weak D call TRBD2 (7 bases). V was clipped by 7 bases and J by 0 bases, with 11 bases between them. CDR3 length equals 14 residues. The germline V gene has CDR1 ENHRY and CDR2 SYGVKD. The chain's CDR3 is CAITRGGSTDTQYF. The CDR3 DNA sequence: TGTGCCATCACGAGGGGGGGGAGCACAGATACGCAGTATTTT.

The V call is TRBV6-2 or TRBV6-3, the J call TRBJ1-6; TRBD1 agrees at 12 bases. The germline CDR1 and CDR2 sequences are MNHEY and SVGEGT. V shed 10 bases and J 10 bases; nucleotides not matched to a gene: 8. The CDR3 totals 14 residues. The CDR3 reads CATHGTGGESPLHF. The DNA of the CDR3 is TGTGCCACCCATGGGACAGGGGGCGAATCACCCCTCCACTTT.

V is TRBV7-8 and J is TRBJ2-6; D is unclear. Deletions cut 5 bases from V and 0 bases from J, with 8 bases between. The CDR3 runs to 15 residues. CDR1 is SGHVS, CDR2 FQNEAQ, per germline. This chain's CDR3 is CASSPVYSGANVLTF. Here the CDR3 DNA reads TGTGCCAGCAGCCCCGTCTACTCTGGGGCCAACGTCCTGACTTTC.

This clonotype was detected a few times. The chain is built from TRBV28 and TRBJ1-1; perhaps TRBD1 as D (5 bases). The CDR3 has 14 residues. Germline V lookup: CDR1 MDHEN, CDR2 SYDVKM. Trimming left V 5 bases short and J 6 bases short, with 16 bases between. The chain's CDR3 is CASSPPWQGSEAFF. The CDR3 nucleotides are TGTGCCAGCAGTCCCCCGTGGCAGGGCTCTGAAGCTTTCTTT. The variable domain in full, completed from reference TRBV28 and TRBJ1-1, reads DVKVTQSSRYLVKRTGEKVFLECVQDMDHENMFWYRQDPGLGLRLIYFSYDVKMKEKGDIPEGYSVSREKKERFSLILESASTNQTSMYLCASSPPWQGSEAFFGQGTRLTVV.

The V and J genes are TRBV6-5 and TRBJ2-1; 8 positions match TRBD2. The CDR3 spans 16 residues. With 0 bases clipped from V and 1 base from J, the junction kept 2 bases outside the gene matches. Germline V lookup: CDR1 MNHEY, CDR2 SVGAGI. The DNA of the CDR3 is TGTGCCAGCAGTTACTCCTCGGGGGGGTCCTACAATGAGCAGTTCTTC. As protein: CASSYSSGGSYNEQFF.

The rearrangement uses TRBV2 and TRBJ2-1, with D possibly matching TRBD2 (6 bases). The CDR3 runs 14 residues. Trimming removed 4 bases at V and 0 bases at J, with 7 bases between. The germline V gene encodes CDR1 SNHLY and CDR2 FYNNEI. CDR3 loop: CASSALASYNEQFF. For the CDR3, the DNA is TGTGCCAGCAGTGCACTAGCCTCCTACAATGAGCAGTTCTTC.

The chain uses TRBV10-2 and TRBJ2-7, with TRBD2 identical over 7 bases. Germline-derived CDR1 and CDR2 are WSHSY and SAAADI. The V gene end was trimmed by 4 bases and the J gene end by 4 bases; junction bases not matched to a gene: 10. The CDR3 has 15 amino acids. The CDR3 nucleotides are TGCGCCAGCAGTGGCACCGCTAGGGGAGGGTACGAGCAGTACTTC. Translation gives CASSGTARGGYEQYF.

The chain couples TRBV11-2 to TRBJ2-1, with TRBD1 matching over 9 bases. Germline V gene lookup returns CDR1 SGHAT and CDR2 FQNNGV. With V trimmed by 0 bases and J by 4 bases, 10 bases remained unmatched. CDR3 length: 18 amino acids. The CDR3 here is CASSLDWGSGQGYNEQFF. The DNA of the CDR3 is TGTGCCAGCAGCTTAGATTGGGGTTCGGGACAGGGTTACAATGAGCAGTTCTTC.

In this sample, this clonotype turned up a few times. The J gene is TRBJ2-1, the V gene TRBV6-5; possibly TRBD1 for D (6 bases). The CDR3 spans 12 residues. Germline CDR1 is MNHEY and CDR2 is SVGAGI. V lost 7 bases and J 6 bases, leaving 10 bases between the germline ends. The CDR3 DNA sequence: TGTGCCAGCAATAACAGGGCCAATGAGCAGTTCTTC. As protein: CASNNRANEQFF.